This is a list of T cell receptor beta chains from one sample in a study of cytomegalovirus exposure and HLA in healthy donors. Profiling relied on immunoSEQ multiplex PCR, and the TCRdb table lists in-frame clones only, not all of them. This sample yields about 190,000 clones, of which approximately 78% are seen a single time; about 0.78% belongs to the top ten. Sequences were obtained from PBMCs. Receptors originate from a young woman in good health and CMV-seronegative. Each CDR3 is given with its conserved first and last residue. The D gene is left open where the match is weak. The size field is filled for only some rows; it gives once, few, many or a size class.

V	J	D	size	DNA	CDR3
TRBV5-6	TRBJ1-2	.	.	TGTGCCAGCAGCTTCCACAGGGCCAGTGGCTACACCTTC	CASSFHRASGYTF
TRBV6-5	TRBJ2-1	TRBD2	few	TGTGCCAGCATCGCTAGCGGGGGTAGAAATGAGCAGTTCTTC	CASIASGGRNEQFF
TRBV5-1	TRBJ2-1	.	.	TGCGCCAGCAGCTTGGCCGTGGGCCAGGGTTTCAATGAGCAGTTCTTC	CASSLAVGQGFNEQFF
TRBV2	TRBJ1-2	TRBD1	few	TGTGCCAGCAGTGGACGGACAGGGGGTAACTATGGCTACACCTTC	CASSGRTGGNYGYTF
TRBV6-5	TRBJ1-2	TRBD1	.	TGTGCCAGCAGTCAGGGGGCCTATGGCTACACCTTC	CASSQGAYGYTF
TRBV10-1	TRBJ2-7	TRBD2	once	TGCGCCAGCAGTGAGCCTTGGGCTAGCGGGGTCAGCGAGCAGTACTTC	CASSEPWASGVSEQYF
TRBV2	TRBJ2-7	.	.	TGTGCCAGCACTAGGCACGAGCAGTACTTC	CASTRHEQYF
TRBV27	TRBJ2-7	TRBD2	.	TGTGCCAGCAGACCTAGCGGGAGTATTTCCTACGAGCAGTACTTC	CASRPSGSISYEQYF
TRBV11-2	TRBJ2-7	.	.	TGTGCCAGCGCGGAAGGGGGCGAGCAGTACTTC	CASAEGGEQYF
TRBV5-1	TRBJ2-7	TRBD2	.	TGCGCCAGCAGCTCAAGGGACTACAGGACCTACGAGCAGTACTTC	CASSSRDYRTYEQYF
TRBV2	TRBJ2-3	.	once	TGTGCCAGCAGACTTCGAGGGAAGGAGACGCAGTATTTT	CASRLRGKETQYF
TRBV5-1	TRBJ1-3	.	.	TGCGCCAGCAGCTTGGACAACTCTGGAAACACCATATATTTT	CASSLDNSGNTIYF
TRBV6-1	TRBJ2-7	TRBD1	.	TGTGCCAGCAGTGACCCCGACAGGGAGTACGAGCAGTACTTC	CASSDPDREYEQYF
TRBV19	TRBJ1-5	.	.	TGTGCCAGTAGTTCGCAGGGCTCCTATAACAATCAGCCCCAGCATTTT	CASSSQGSYNNQPQHF
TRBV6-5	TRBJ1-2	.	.	TGTGCCAGCACCTTAGGCGGAGGAGGGTTTGGCTACACCTTC	CASTLGGGGFGYTF
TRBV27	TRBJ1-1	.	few	TGTGCCAGCAGCCTAGGGCGGGACACTGAAGCTTTCTTT	CASSLGRDTEAFF
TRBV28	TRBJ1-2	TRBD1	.	TGTGCCAGCAGTGACCATGACAGGGGCCGCTACACCTTC	CASSDHDRGRYTF
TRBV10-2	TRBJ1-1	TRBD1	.	TGCGCCAGCAGACCCGGACAGGAGAACACTGAAGCTTTCTTT	CASRPGQENTEAFF
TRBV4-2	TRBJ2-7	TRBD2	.	TGTGCCAGCAGCCAAGGACTAGCGGGAGGGAAGGTCGAGCAGTACTTC	CASSQGLAGGKVEQYF
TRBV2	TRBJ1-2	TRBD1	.	TGTGCCAGCAGTCGGACAGGTGGTGATGGCTACACCTTC	CASSRTGGDGYTF
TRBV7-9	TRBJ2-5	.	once	TGTGCCAGCAGCCCCCGGGACATGGGGCAAGAGACCCAGTACTTC	CASSPRDMGQETQYF
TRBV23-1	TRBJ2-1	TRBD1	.	TGCGCCAGCAGTCAATGCCGACAGGGGAACCCCTACAATGAGCAGTTCTTC	CASSQCRQGNPYNEQFF
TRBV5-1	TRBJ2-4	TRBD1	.	TGCGCCAGCAGCTTGCCCCGAACGGACAGGGTGGCTTGGCCAGCCAAAAACATTCAGTACTTC	CASSLPRTDRVAWPAKNIQYF
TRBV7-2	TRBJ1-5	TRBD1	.	TGTGCCAGCAGCTTAGGGGGGAGAGGGACAGCCGAGGGGCCCCAGCATTTT	CASSLGGRGTAEGPQHF
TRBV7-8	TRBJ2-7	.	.	TGTGCCAGCAGCTCGAGGCGGGTTAGCGCACAGACCTACGAGCAGTACTTC	CASSSRRVSAQTYEQYF
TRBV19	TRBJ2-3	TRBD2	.	TGTGCCAGTAGTATGGCTAGCGGGAGTGACGCAGATACGCAGTATTTT	CASSMASGSDADTQYF
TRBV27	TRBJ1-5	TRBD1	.	TGTGCCAGCAGGGGACAGGGTTATCAGCCCCAGCATTTT	CASRGQGYQPQHF
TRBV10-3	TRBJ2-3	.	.	TGTGCCATCAGCCCACAGGGTAAGGACGCAGATACGCAGTATTTT	CAISPQGKDADTQYF
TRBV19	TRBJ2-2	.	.	TGTGCCAGTAGTGCAGGGAACACCGGGGAGCTGTTTTTT	CASSAGNTGELFF
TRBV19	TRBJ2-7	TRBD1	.	TGTGCCAGTAGCTTCACAGGGGGTCCTGGTGAGCAGTACTTC	CASSFTGGPGEQYF
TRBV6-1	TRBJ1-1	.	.	TGTGCCAGCACCCCCCCAGGACATCGTGGACCTGAAGCTTTCTTT	CASTPPGHRGPEAFF
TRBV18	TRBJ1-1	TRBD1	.	TGTGCCAGCTCACCAAGGGACAGGGATACTGAAGCTTTCTTT	CASSPRDRDTEAFF
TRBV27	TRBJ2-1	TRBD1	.	TGTGCCAGCAGTCTGACAGGGGGCCCCTACAATGAGCAGTTCTTC	CASSLTGGPYNEQFF
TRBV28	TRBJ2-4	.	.	TGTGCCAGCGTAGGGCAGGGCCGTATCCTGGTGTACTTC	CASVGQGRILVYF
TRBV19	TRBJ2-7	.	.	TGTGCCAGTAGTATAGGGGCGTTCAGCTCCTACGAGCAGTACTTC	CASSIGAFSSYEQYF
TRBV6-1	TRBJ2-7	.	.	TGTGCCAGCAGTGGTGACTGGAGCTACGAGCAGTACTTC	CASSGDWSYEQYF